These T cell receptor beta chains were read from a single sample in a study of shared clonotypes between healthy human individuals. Assay: immunoSEQ multiplex PCR; the TCRdb copy retains only in-frame clones and omits some. The sample consists of 980,000 or so clones, 76% of them appearing once. Sequencing input: memory CD4+ T cells sorted from blood. The receptors derive from a man aged 18-30 years in good health. CDR3s include the opening cysteine and the closing phenylalanine or tryptophan. Each record gives: clone size, D gene, V gene, J gene, CDR3 protein, CDR3 DNA. D genes are given only for firm matches. Clone sizes are given selectively: once, few, many, or a class where the clone is expanded.

NA	TRBD1	TRBV5-4	TRBJ2-1	CASSPPGTGRLNEQFF	TGTGCCAGCAGCCCCCCCGGGACAGGGAGGTTAAATGAGCAGTTCTTC
NA	NA	TRBV10-3	TRBJ1-1	CAIRDRMNTEAFF	TGTGCCATCAGGGACAGAATGAACACTGAAGCTTTCTTT
NA	TRBD1	TRBV2	TRBJ1-2	CASSESNPGQGYGYTF	TGTGCCAGCAGTGAGTCAAACCCGGGACAGGGTTATGGCTACACCTTC
NA	NA	TRBV18	TRBJ2-7	CASSPPGVSEQYF	TGTGCCAGCTCACCCCCGGGAGTGAGCGAGCAGTACTTC
few	NA	TRBV5-4	TRBJ1-1	CASSFLNTEAFF	TGTGCCAGCAGCTTTTTGAACACTGAAGCTTTCTTT
NA	TRBD2	TRBV6-1	TRBJ2-7	CASSESLAGTAYEQYF	TGTGCCAGCAGTGAGTCTCTAGCGGGGACCGCCTACGAGCAGTACTTC
few	NA	TRBV30	TRBJ1-3	CAWSAIGGATGNTIYF	TGTGCCTGGAGTGCGATCGGGGGCGCGACTGGAAACACCATATATTTT
once	NA	TRBV6-1	TRBJ2-5	CASSEGGAKETQYF	TGTGCCAGCAGTGAAGGGGGGGCGAAGGAGACCCAGTACTTC
once	NA	TRBV23-1	TRBJ1-6	CASSHSPVRPSPLHF	TGCGCCAGCAGCCATAGCCCTGTCAGACCCTCACCCCTCCACTTT
NA	NA	TRBV29-1	TRBJ1-1	CSVVGQTNTEAFF	TGCAGCGTTGTAGGACAAACGAACACTGAAGCTTTCTTT
NA	NA	TRBV5-1	TRBJ2-7	CASSLETTYEQYF	TGCGCCAGCAGCTTGGAGACGACCTACGAGCAGTACTTC
NA	TRBD1	TRBV28	TRBJ1-2	CASNSQGRAYGYTF	TGTGCCAGCAATTCACAGGGGAGGGCCTATGGCTACACCTTC
NA	NA	TRBV6-5	TRBJ1-4	CASRDIQPQGEKLFF	TGTGCCAGCAGGGACATACAGCCGCAGGGGGAAAAACTGTTTTTT
NA	TRBD1	TRBV6-1	TRBJ1-5	CASSEGTGYSNQPQHF	TGTGCCAGCAGTGAAGGGACAGGTTATAGCAATCAGCCCCAGCATTTT
NA	NA	TRBV5-1	TRBJ1-4	CASSVLSNEKLFF	TGCGCCAGCAGCGTACTAAGTAATGAAAAACTGTTTTTT
NA	NA	TRBV5-8	TRBJ1-3	CASSSGLGTIYF	TGTGCCAGCAGCTCGGGGTTGGGCACCATATATTTT
NA	NA	TRBV29-1	TRBJ1-1	CSVVTGGGNTEAFF	TGCAGCGTTGTTACGGGGGGTGGGAACACTGAAGCTTTCTTT
few	NA	TRBV6-1	TRBJ1-3	CATLGAGSSGNTIYF	TGTGCCACCCTGGGTGCAGGGAGCTCTGGAAACACCATATATTTT
few	TRBD1	TRBV25-1	TRBJ1-2	CASSEFGQGSANYGYTF	TGTGCCAGCAGTGAATTTGGACAGGGTTCAGCTAACTATGGCTACACCTTC
NA	NA	TRBV19	TRBJ1-5	CASSSTGNQPQHF	TGTGCCAGTAGTAGTACGGGCAATCAGCCCCAGCATTTT
once	NA	TRBV10-3	TRBJ2-2	CAISESPGLQGRELFF	TGTGCCATCAGTGAGTCCCCGGGACTACAGGGAAGGGAGCTGTTTTTT
NA	NA	TRBV27	TRBJ2-1	CASSMDSDHYNEQFF	TGTGCCAGCAGTATGGACAGCGACCATTACAATGAGCAGTTCTTC
NA	NA	TRBV11-2	TRBJ2-2	CASSLDRGELFF	TGTGCCAGCAGCTTAGATAGGGGGGAGCTGTTTTTT
few	NA	TRBV9	TRBJ1-2	CASSGEGNGYTF	TGTGCCAGCAGCGGAGAGGGGAATGGCTACACCTTC
NA	NA	TRBV19	TRBJ1-1	CASSIAQLNTEAFF	TGTGCCAGTAGTATAGCACAGCTTAACACTGAAGCTTTCTTT
NA	TRBD1	TRBV5-4	TRBJ2-3	CASSFETGGRDTQYF	TGTGCCAGCAGCTTCGAAACAGGGGGTAGAGATACGCAGTATTTT
NA	NA	TRBV30	TRBJ1-1	CAWSEGLMNTEAFF	TGTGCCTGGAGTGAGGGGCTGATGAACACTGAAGCTTTCTTT
NA	TRBD2	TRBV5-1	TRBJ2-1	CASSLVAGGRSSYNEQFF	TGCGCCAGCAGCTTGGTAGCGGGGGGACGCAGCTCCTACAATGAGCAGTTCTTC
NA	NA	TRBV18	TRBJ2-1	CASSRRVQGLDTNEQFF	TGTGCCAGCTCACGACGTGTGCAGGGACTGGATACGAATGAGCAGTTCTTC
NA	NA	TRBV6-1	TRBJ1-1	CASSFKNTEAFF	TGTGCCAGCAGTTTCAAGAACACTGAAGCTTTCTTT
NA	NA	TRBV7-9	TRBJ2-7	CASSLVAPTYEQYF	TGTGCCAGCAGCTTAGTGGCGCCTACCTACGAGCAGTACTTC
NA	NA	TRBV4-1	TRBJ2-2	CASSKSSLVTGELFF	TGCGCCAGCAGCAAGAGCTCGTTGGTCACCGGGGAGCTGTTTTTT